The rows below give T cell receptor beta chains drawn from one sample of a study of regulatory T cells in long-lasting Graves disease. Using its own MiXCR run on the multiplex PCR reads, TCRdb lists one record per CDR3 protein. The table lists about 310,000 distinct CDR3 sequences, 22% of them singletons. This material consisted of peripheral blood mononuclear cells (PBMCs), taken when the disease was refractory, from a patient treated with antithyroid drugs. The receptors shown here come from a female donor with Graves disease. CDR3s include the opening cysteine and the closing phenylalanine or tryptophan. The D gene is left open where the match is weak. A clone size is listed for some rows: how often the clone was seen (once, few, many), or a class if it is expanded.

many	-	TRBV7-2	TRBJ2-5	CASSRSPVQETQYF	TGTGCCAGCAGCCGCAGTCCCGTCCAAGAGACCCAGTACTTC
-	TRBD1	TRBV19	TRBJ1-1	CASSIRDSNTEAFF	TGTGCCAGTAGTATCCGGGACAGCAACACTGAAGCTTTCTTT
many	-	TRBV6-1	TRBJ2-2	CASSEIRTSEPHTGELFF	TGTGCCAGCAGTGAAATCAGGACCTCCGAACCTCACACCGGGGAGCTGTTTTTT
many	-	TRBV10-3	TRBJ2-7	CAISESIAGWLAKGYEQYF	TGTGCCATCAGTGAGTCGATAGCAGGGTGGCTAGCGAAAGGGTACGAGCAGTACTTC
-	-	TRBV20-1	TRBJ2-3	CSARDIRERYTQYF	TGCAGTGCTAGAGATATCCGGGAGAGGTATACGCAGTATTTT
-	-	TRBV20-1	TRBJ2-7	CSARTMVGDYEQYF	TGCAGTGCTAGGACCATGGTTGGGGACTACGAGCAGTACTTC
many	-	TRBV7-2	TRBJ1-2	CASSPRQGSYGYTF	TGTGCCAGCAGCCCACGGCAGGGGAGCTATGGCTACACCTTC
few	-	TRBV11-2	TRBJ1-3	CASSLLGSAENTIYF	TGTGCCAGCAGCTTATTAGGGTCAGCCGAAAACACCATATATTTT
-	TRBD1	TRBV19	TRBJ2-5	CASSTPGQGALGETQYF	TGTGCCAGTAGTACCCCGGGACAGGGGGCACTCGGTGAGACCCAGTACTTC
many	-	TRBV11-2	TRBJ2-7	CASSFAESYEQYF	TGTGCCAGCAGCTTTGCGGAGTCCTACGAGCAGTACTTC
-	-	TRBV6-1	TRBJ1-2	CASGQRGTAGYTF	TGTGCCAGCGGGCAGCGAGGGACGGCTGGCTACACCTTC
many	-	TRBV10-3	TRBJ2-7	CAISEYVHEQYF	TGTGCCATCAGTGAGTACGTTCACGAGCAGTACTTC
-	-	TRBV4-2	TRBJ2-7	CASSQTQVNPFGEQYF	TGTGCCAGCAGCCAGACACAGGTTAATCCCTTCGGCGAGCAGTACTTC
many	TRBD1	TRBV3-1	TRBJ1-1	CASSQGQGGTEAFF	TGTGCCAGCAGCCAAGGGCAGGGGGGCACTGAAGCTTTCTTT
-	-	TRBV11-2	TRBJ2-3	CASSFDRLTDTQYF	TGTGCCAGCAGCTTCGACCGCCTTACAGATACGCAGTATTTT
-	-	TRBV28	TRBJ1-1	CASRPQGHPEAFF	TGTGCCAGCAGACCACAGGGACACCCTGAAGCTTTCTTT
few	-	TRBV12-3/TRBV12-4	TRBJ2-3	CASSLNPGVTDTQYF	TGTGCCAGCAGTTTAAACCCCGGGGTGACAGATACGCAGTATTTT
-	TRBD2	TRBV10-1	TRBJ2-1	CASSGRAQDEQFF	TGCGCCAGCAGCGGGAGGGCCCAGGATGAGCAGTTCTTC
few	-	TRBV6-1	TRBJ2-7	CASSQLDGRFSYEQYF	TGTGCCAGCAGTCAGCTCGACGGACGTTTCTCCTACGAGCAGTACTTC
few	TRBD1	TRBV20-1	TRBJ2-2	CSARDRGRGTGELFF	TGCAGTGCTAGAGACAGGGGGCGCGGCACCGGGGAGCTGTTTTTT
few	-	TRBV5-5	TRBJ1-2	CASSFEGANYGYTF	TGTGCCAGCAGCTTCGAGGGCGCCAACTATGGCTACACCTTC
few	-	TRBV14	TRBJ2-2	CASSPRRGSTNTGELFF	TGTGCCAGCAGCCCCCGACGGGGCTCAACGAACACCGGGGAGCTGTTTTTT
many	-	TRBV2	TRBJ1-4	CASSETGENNEKLFF	TGTGCCAGCAGTGAGACAGGAGAAAACAATGAAAAACTGTTTTTT
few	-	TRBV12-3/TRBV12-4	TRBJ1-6	CASSFWPQEEAPLHF	TGTGCCAGCAGTTTTTGGCCACAGGAAGAAGCACCCCTCCACTTT
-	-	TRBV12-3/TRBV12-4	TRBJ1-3	CASTQQNSGNTIYF	TGTGCCAGCACTCAACAGAACTCTGGAAACACCATATATTTT
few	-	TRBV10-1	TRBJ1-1	CASSEHRANTEAFF	TGCGCCAGCAGTGAGCACAGGGCGAACACTGAAGCTTTCTTT
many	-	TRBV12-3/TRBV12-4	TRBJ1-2	CASSGQNYGYTF	TGTGCCAGCAGTGGACAAAACTATGGCTACACCTTC
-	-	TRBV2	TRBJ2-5	CASSVQRPETQYF	TGTGCCAGCAGTGTACAACGCCCAGAGACCCAGTACTTC
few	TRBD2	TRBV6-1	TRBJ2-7	CASSNLAGGPTYEQYF	TGTGCCAGCAGTAATCTAGCGGGAGGGCCTACCTACGAGCAGTACTTC
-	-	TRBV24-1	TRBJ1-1	CATVPGRGMNTEAFF	TGTGCCACCGTCCCGGGTAGGGGGATGAACACTGAAGCTTTCTTT
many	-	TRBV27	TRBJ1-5	CASSFSPGTENQPQHF	TGTGCCAGCAGTTTCTCCCCGGGGACCGAGAATCAGCCCCAGCATTTT
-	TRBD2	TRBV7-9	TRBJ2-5	CASSPGLAGAKGGETQYF	TGTGCCAGCAGCCCCGGACTAGCGGGGGCCAAGGGGGGGGAGACCCAGTACTTC
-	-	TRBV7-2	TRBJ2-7	CASSLDIREQYF	TGTGCCAGCAGCTTAGACATAAGGGAGCAGTACTTC
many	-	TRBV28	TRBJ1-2	CASQQQGANYGYTF	TGTGCCAGCCAGCAACAGGGCGCTAACTATGGCTACACCTTC
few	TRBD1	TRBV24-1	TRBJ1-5	CATSDSGQGGNIQPQHF	TGTGCCACCAGTGACTCGGGACAGGGAGGCAATATTCAGCCCCAGCATTTT
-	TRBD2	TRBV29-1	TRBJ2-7	CSVEVAGAPTYEQYF	TGCAGCGTTGAAGTTGCGGGAGCGCCGACCTACGAGCAGTACTTC
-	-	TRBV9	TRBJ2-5	CASSPNGQETQYF	TGTGCCAGCAGTCCGAACGGGCAGGAGACCCAGTACTTC
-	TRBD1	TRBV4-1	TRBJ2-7	CASSQDPGGRNEQYF	TGCGCCAGCAGCCAAGACCCAGGGGGTCGGAACGAGCAGTACTTC
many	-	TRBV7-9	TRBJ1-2	CASSLADSNLYGYTF	TGTGCCAGCAGCTTAGCGGACAGTAATTTGTATGGCTACACCTTC
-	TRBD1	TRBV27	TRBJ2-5	CASGSDRGGETQYF	TGTGCCAGCGGTTCGGACAGGGGTGGGGAGACCCAGTACTTC
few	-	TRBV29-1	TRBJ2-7	CSVEDGSESYEQYF	TGCAGCGTTGAAGATGGAAGCGAGTCCTACGAGCAGTACTTC
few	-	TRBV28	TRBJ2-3	CASRPPGVSDTQYF	TGTGCCAGCAGACCTCCGGGAGTCTCAGATACGCAGTATTTT
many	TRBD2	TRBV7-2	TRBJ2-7	CASSLVSLAGSYEQYF	TGTGCCAGCAGCTTAGTATCATTAGCGGGATCCTACGAGCAGTACTTC
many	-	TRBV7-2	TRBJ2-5	CASSLAAWGEAQYF	TGTGCCAGCAGCTTAGCAGCCTGGGGAGAGGCCCAGTACTTC
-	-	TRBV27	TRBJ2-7	CASSFAGPKPYEQYF	TGTGCCAGCAGTTTCGCTGGACCGAAGCCCTACGAGCAGTACTTC
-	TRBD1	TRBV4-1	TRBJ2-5	CASSQEVGTGLETQYF	TGCGCCAGCAGCCAAGAAGTCGGGACAGGTCTGGAGACCCAGTACTTC
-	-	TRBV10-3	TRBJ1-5	CAISETANQPQHF	TGTGCCATCAGTGAGACCGCGAATCAGCCCCAGCATTTT
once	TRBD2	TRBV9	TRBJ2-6	CASSVERLAGGTSGANVLTF	TGTGCCAGCAGCGTAGAGAGACTAGCGGGAGGGACCTCTGGGGCCAACGTCCTGACTTTC
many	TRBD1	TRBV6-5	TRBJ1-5	CASSYGTGDNSNQPQHF	TGTGCCAGCAGTTACGGGACAGGGGATAATAGCAATCAGCCCCAGCATTTT